The clone carrying this T cell receptor (beta chain) was picked up one time. As processed by the authors: How many nucleated cells were present was estimated from reference gene primer amplification. Sequencing used immunoSEQ multiplex PCR; TCRdb keeps in-frame clones, though not all of them. Clonal size and the V and J genes are those of that table, whereas D and trimming came from the DNA. The sample shows around 250,000 clones, about 86% of them seen only once. This entry is derived from a study of blood T cell repertoires in COVID-19. Study-wide background: Sites in the United States, Italy and Spain provided acute and convalescent COVID-19 samples. PBMCs, B-cell-depleted T cells, or T cells were the source of the cDNA or gDNA that made up the material.

CDR1 is MDHEN, CDR2 SYDVKM, per germline. There are 18 residues in the CDR3. V trimming: 3 bases; J trimming: 6 bases; junction bases outside the gene matches: 11. The specimen sequenced was peripheral blood. V usage is TRBV28 and J usage is TRBJ2-2; 12 bases align to TRBD2. This TCR derives from an elderly man with acute or convalescent COVID-19. CDR3 region: CASSLRRLAGARAGELFF. Here the CDR3 DNA reads TGTGCCAGCAGTTTGCGTCGACTAGCGGGAGCGAGGGCCGGGGAGCTGTTTTTT.